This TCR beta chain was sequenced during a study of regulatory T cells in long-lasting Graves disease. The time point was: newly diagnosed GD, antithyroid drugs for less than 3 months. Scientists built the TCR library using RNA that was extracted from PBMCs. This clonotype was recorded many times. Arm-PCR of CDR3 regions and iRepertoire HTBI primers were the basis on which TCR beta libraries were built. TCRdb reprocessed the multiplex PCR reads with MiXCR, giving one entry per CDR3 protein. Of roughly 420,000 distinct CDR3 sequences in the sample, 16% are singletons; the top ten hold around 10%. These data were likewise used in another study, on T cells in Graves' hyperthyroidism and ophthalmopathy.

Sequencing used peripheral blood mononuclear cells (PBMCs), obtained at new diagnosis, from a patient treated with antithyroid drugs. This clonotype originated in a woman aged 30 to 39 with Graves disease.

The CDR3 nucleotides are TGCAGCGTTGAGGCCCCTGGCGGGAGAGAAGAGCAGTACTTC. Its translation: CSVEAPGGREEQYF. The V and J genes are TRBV29-1 and TRBJ2-7; 7 nucleotides line up with TRBD2. CDR1 SQVTM and CDR2 ANQGSEA come from the germline V gene. The CDR3 spans 14 residues. The V and J ends lost 3 bases and 7 bases, in that order; junction bases with no gene match: 12.